Listed here is a single TCR beta chain. Data came from immunoSEQ multiplex PCR; TCRdb stores just in-frame clones and leaves some out. The repertoire has more than 95,000 clones, about nine tenths of them found once; the top ten carry 6% to 9.5%. The data belong to a study of blood T cell repertoires in COVID-19. For the study at large: The United States, Italy and Spain were the sources of the acute and convalescent COVID-19 samples. Nucleic acid was either cDNA or gDNA, and it came from T cells, B-cell-depleted T cells, or PBMCs.

V was pared by 2 bases and J by 4 bases, with 23 bases between. Germline V lookup: CDR1 PRHDT, CDR2 FYEKMQ (reference sequence). The length of the CDR3 is 18 residues. The sequenced material came from peripheral blood. This receptor was taken from a man in his sixties or seventies who had recovered from COVID-19. The chain combines TRBV13 with TRBJ1-2, with D possibly matching TRBD1 (5 bases). CDR3 in amino acids: CASSLQVRGLVGGYGYTF. The CDR3 bases are TGTGCCAGCAGCTTACAAGTCCGGGGACTCGTGGGTGGCTATGGCTACACCTTC.